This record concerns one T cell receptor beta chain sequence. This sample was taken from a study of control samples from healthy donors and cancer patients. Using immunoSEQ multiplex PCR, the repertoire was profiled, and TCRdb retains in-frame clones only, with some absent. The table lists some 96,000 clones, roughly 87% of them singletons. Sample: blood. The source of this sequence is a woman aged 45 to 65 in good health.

The CDR3 region has the DNA TGCGCCAGCAGCCAAGAGGGAAAGACCCAGTACTTC. This codes for CASSQEGKTQYF. The chain employs TRBV4-3 and TRBJ2-5, with D hard to call. The germline CDR1 and CDR2 sequences are LGHNA and YSLEER. This CDR3 has 12 amino acids. V was pared by 0 bases and J by 6 bases, with 5 bases between.